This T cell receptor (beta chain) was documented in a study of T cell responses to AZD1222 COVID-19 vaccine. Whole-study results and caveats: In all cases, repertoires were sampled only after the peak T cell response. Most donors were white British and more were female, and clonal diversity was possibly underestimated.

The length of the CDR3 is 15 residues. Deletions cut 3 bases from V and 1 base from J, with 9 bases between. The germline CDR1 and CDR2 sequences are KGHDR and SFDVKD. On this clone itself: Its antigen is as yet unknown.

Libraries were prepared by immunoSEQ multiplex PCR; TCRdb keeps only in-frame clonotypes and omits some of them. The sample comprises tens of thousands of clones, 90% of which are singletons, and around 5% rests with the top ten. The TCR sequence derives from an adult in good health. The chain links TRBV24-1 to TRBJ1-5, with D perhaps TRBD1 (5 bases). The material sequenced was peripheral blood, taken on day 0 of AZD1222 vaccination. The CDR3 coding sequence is TGTGCCACCAGTGATCCAAAGGGGAGCAATCAGCCCCAGCATTTT. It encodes CATSDPKGSNQPQHF.